Listed here are 20 T cell receptor beta chains from one sample, sequenced in a study of shared T cell receptors in the human thymus. Assay used: immunoSEQ multiplex PCR; TCRdb lists only in-frame clones, some missing. The table has roughly 700,000 clones, more than 75% seen once. These data also formed part of another study, on human thymus T cells.

Material: thymocytes. The source is a boy younger than two with a congenital heart defect.

The chain joins TRBV2 to TRBJ1-1, with 7 bases fitting TRBD1. Germline assignment: CDR1 SNHLY and CDR2 FYNNEI. With V trimmed by 1 base and J by 7 bases, 6 bases remained unmatched. CDR3 size: 14 residues. The CDR3 region has the DNA TGTGCCAGCAGTGAAGGACAGGGAAACCTTGAAGCTTTCTTT. Translating it yields CASSEGQGNLEAFF.

The rearrangement uses TRBV12-5 and TRBJ2-1, with 13 bases that match TRBD2. V gave up 0 bases and J gave up 4 bases; unmatched junction bases: 9. Germline V gene sequence: CDR1 LGHNT, CDR2 FRNRAP. CDR3 length equals 19 residues. The CDR3 reads CASGLVLRTSGSRYNEQFF. The DNA of the CDR3 is TGTGCTAGTGGTTTGGTACTTCGGACTAGCGGGAGTAGGTACAATGAGCAGTTCTTC.

V usage is TRBV4-3 and J usage is TRBJ2-7; 7 positions agree with TRBD1. CDR3 size: 15 residues. Germline lookup yields CDR1 LGHNA and CDR2 YSLEER. V was pared by 0 bases and J by 2 bases, with 4 bases of the junction left unmatched. CDR3 in DNA: TGCGCCAGCAGCCAAGAGACGACAGGGCCCTACGAGCAGTACTTC. Its protein is CASSQETTGPYEQYF.

The DNA for the CDR3 is TGTGCCAGCAGGCGCGTCCGGGACAAATCCTACGAGCAGTACTTC. It translates to CASRRVRDKSYEQYF. V gene TRBV6-6 combines with J gene TRBJ2-7, with D possibly TRBD1 on 6 matching bases. Germline lookup yields CDR1 MNHNY and CDR2 SVGAGI (reference sequence). Trimming left V 6 bases short and J 1 base short, with 16 bases between. This CDR3 is built from 15 residues.

This clone appeared a single time. Other nucleotide sequences in the sample specify the same CDR3. The J gene is TRBJ2-7, the V gene TRBV7-2, with 7 bases aligning to TRBD2. The V gene end was trimmed by 4 bases and the J gene end by 3 bases; junction bases not matched to a gene: 0. This CDR3 region has 12 residues. Germline-derived CDR1 and CDR2 are SGHTA and FQGNSA. This CDR3 is CASSWGGYEQYF. DNA for the CDR3: TGTGCCAGCAGCTGGGGGGGCTACGAGCAGTACTTC.

This clone has more than one count but fewer than ten. The V call is TRBV10-2, the J call TRBJ2-1; D remains ambiguous. Trimming removed 2 bases at V and 9 bases at J, with 11 bases between. The germline V gene has CDR1 WSHSY and CDR2 SAAADI. The CDR3 is made up of 13 amino acids. The CDR3 DNA is TGCGCCAGCAGTGAGGGTAAGTGGAGTGAGCAGTTCTTC. Its translation is CASSEGKWSEQFF.

CDR3 loop: CAIRPAGTGNPDPSYEQYF. The CDR3 DNA sequence: TGTGCCATCAGACCGGCCGGGACAGGGAATCCCGACCCCTCCTACGAGCAGTACTTC. The genes are TRBV10-3 and TRBJ2-7; 9 nucleotides align to TRBD1. Germline V lookup: CDR1 ENHRY, CDR2 SYGVKD. With V trimmed by 6 bases and J by 0 bases, 18 bases remained unmatched. CDR3 size: 19 residues.

V and J are TRBV5-6 and TRBJ2-3, with 10 bases matching TRBD2. Trimming took 4 bases from V and 2 from J; bases not matched to a gene: 7. The germline V gene encodes CDR1 SGHDT and CDR2 YYEEEE. The CDR3 is made up of 16 amino acids. CDR3 amino acids: CASSIGLADDTDTQYF. CDR3 in DNA: TGTGCCAGCAGCATCGGACTAGCGGACGACACAGATACGCAGTATTTT.

The chain joins TRBV29-1 to TRBJ2-1; 7 bases align to TRBD2. Germline CDR1 reads SQVTM; CDR2 reads ANQGSEA. Germline trimming cut 4 bases from V and 0 bases from J; bases unmatched to any gene: 6. This CDR3 region has 15 residues. CDR3 loop: CSVGLAESSYNEQFF. CDR3 nucleotide sequence: TGCAGCGTTGGGCTAGCGGAGAGCTCCTACAATGAGCAGTTCTTC.

V and J are TRBV27 and TRBJ2-3; no firm D call. Trimming stripped 6 bases from V and 6 bases from J, with 7 bases between. Germline loops: CDR1 MNHEY, CDR2 SMNVEV (reference sequence). The CDR3 has 11 residues. The CDR3 region is CASRAADTQYF. The CDR3 nucleotides are TGTGCCAGCAGGGCCGCTGATACGCAGTATTTT.

The chain carries TRBV4-1 and TRBJ1-2; D gene ambiguous. Germline lookup yields CDR1 MGHRA and CDR2 YSYEKL. Between the trimmed V and J ends, which lost 0 bases and 3 bases, there was a span of 17 bases. The length of the CDR3 is 17 residues. For the CDR3, the DNA is TGCGCCAGCAGCCAAGATGCTCAGAGCGGGCCGGACTATGGCTACACCTTC. Protein product: CASSQDAQSGPDYGYTF.

The genes are TRBV7-2 and TRBJ2-5, with a possible D match to TRBD2 (6 bases). This CDR3 is 15 amino acids long. The germline V gene encodes CDR1 SGHTA and CDR2 FQGNSA. V lost 5 bases and J lost 4, with 17 bases in between. The CDR3 DNA reads TGTGCCAGCAGCGGAAAACGGGGGAACTCAGAGACCCAGTACTTC. Its protein product is CASSGKRGNSETQYF.

This chain uses TRBV5-6 with TRBJ2-3; tentative D call: TRBD2 (5 bases). Between the trimmed V and J ends, which lost 1 base and 2 bases, there was a span of 17 bases. The germline V gene encodes CDR1 SGHDT and CDR2 YYEEEE. The CDR3 covers 17 residues. CDR3 residues: CASSLIAESGYTDTQYF. CDR3 nucleotide sequence: TGTGCCAGCAGCTTGATTGCCGAAAGCGGATACACAGATACGCAGTATTTT.

This sequence joins TRBV6-1 and TRBJ2-7; possibly TRBD2 for D (6 bases). Per the germline V gene, CDR1 is MNHNS and CDR2 is SASEGT. The CDR3 contains 14 residues. V dropped 8 bases and J dropped 0 bases, with 14 bases sitting between them. CDR3 residues: CASVTGEPSYEQYF. In DNA, the CDR3 is TGTGCCAGCGTTACGGGGGAGCCCTCCTACGAGCAGTACTTC.

The chain recombines TRBV4-3 with TRBJ2-7; 12 nucleotides match TRBD2. This CDR3 is 18 amino acids long. CDR1 is LGHNA and CDR2 is YSLEER in the germline V gene. V gave up 0 bases and J gave up 2 bases; unmatched junction bases: 8. CDR3 nucleotides: TGCGCCAGCAGCCAAGATCTCCTAACTAGCGGGAGGACCTACGAGCAGTACTTC. It codes for CASSQDLLTSGRTYEQYF.

The rearrangement links TRBV5-1 to TRBJ2-1; TRBD2 agrees at 14 bases. With V trimmed by 4 bases and J by 2 bases, 8 bases remained unmatched. Germline CDR1 reads SGHRS; CDR2 reads YFSETQ. This CDR3 has 18 residues. The CDR3 region is CASSPGTSGSITYNEQFF. DNA for the CDR3: TGCGCCAGCAGCCCTGGGACTAGCGGGAGTATCACCTACAATGAGCAGTTCTTC. The entire variable domain, with the rest obtained from reference TRBV5-1 and TRBJ2-1, is as follows: KAGVTQTPRYLIKTRGQQVTLSCSPISGHRSVSWYQQTPGQGLQFLFEYFSETQRNKGNFPGRFSGRQFSNSRSEMNVSTLELGDSALYLCASSPGTSGSITYNEQFFGPGTRLTVL.

DNA for the CDR3: TGTGCCAGCAGCTTAGGGCGGCGGGATAGGACAGATACGCAGTATTTT. Residues: CASSLGRRDRTDTQYF. The chain is built from TRBV7-9 and TRBJ2-3, with a possible D match to TRBD2 (6 bases). The germline V gene has CDR1 SEHNR and CDR2 FQNEAQ (reference sequence). The CDR3 sequence is 16 residues long. Between the trimmed V and J ends, which lost 1 base and 3 bases, there was a span of 14 bases.

The V and J genes are TRBV5-8 and TRBJ1-1; 10 positions agree with TRBD1. Germline CDR1 and CDR2: SGHTS and YDEGEE. The junction had 15 bases not matched to a gene; V was cut back by 5 bases and J by 5 bases. This CDR3 spans 17 amino acids. This CDR3 reads CASRPRGQGVVKTEAFF. CDR3 DNA sequence: TGTGCCAGCAGGCCCAGAGGACAGGGGGTTGTCAAGACTGAAGCTTTCTTT.

A single count supports this clone. V usage is TRBV5-1 and J usage is TRBJ2-3, with TRBD2 identical over 9 bases. CDR1 SGHRS and CDR2 YFSETQ come from the germline V gene. V lost 4 bases, J lost 6 bases, and 3 bases stayed unmatched. This CDR3 region has 13 residues. This CDR3 is CASSIGLADTQYF. In DNA, the CDR3 is TGCGCCAGCAGCATTGGACTAGCGGATACGCAGTATTTT.

This chain uses TRBV5-4 with TRBJ2-3; possibly TRBD1 for D (6 bases). Germline CDR1 SGHNT, CDR2 YYREEE (reference sequence). V shed 5 bases and J shed 0 bases, with 13 bases lying between them. The CDR3 contains 15 residues. CDR3 nucleotide sequence: TGTGCCAGCAGAAGGGGGAGCCAGAGCACAGATACGCAGTATTTT. Translation: CASRRGSQSTDTQYF. Based on the CDR3 plus reference TRBV5-4 and TRBJ2-3, the full variable domain is ETGVTQSPTHLIKTRGQQVTLRCSSQSGHNTVSWYQQALGQGPQFIFQYYREEENGRGNFPPRFSGLQFPNYSSELNVNALELDDSALYLCASRRGSQSTDTQYFGPGTRLTVL.